A few counts support the clone carrying this TCR beta chain. The antigen is not known. The sample is drawn from a study of T-cell reconstitution after alpha-beta-depleted transplantation in children. A TCRbeta library incorporating unique molecular identifiers was prepared. MiXCR was run by TCRdb on the PCR reads, yielding one entry per CDR3 protein. Among roughly 420,000 distinct CDR3 sequences listed, 15% to 20% were seen once. The germline gives CDR1 ENHRY, CDR2 SYGVKD. Trimming took 3 bases from V and 8 from J, leaving 13 bases between them. This CDR3 has 14 amino acids. Study results and caveats: T-cell numbers and diversity one year post-transplant derived largely from freshly generated T cells. The high TCRbeta diversity at day 60 in some patients came from surviving recipient T cells and thymic progenitors. As was reported, about two months after transplant, alpha-beta T cells came from several hundred expanded graft clones.

Sequencing was performed on PBMCs, mostly from graft donor cells, taken 360 days after TCRalphabeta/CD19-depleted stem cell transplant. The receptor was isolated from a boy less than two years old who had a stem cell transplant for Wiskott-Aldrich syndrome, so the T cells may come from the graft donor. This chain joins TRBV10-3 and TRBJ1-4, with unresolved D. The CDR3 loop is CAISDKGKGEKLFF. As DNA, the CDR3 is TGTGCCATCAGTGACAAGGGTAAAGGCGAAAAACTGTTTTTT.